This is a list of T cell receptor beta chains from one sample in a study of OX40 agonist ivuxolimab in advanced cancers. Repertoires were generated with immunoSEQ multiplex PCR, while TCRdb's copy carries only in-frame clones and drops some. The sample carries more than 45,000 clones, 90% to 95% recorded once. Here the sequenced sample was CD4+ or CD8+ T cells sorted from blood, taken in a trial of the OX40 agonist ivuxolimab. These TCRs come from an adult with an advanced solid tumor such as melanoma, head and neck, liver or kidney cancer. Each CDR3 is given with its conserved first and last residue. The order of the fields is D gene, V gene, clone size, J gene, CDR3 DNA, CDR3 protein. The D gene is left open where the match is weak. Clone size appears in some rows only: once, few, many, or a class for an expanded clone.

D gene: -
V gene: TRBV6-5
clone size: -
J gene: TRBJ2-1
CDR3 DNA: TGTGCCAGCAGTTATTTCCAGGGATCGGATGAGCAGTTCTTC
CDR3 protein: CASSYFQGSDEQFF

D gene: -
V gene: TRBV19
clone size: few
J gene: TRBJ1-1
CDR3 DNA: TGTGCCAGTAGTATGGGGTTCGGTGAAGCTTTCTTT
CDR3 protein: CASSMGFGEAFF

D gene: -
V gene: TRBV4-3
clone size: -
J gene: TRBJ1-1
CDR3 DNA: TGCGCCAGCAGCCAAGATCCAGGGCCCGCTCAGGGGAACACTGAAGCTTTCTTT
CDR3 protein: CASSQDPGPAQGNTEAFF

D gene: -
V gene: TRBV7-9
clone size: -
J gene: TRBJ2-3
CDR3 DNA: TGTGCCAGCAGGACTAGCACAGATACGCAGTATTTT
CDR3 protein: CASRTSTDTQYF

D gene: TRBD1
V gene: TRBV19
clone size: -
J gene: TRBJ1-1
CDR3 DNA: TGTGCCAGTAGTACCTCATTGACAGGGACCATGAACACTGAAGCTTTCTTT
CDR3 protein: CASSTSLTGTMNTEAFF

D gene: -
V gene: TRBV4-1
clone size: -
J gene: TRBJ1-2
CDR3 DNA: TGCGCCAGCAGCCTACCCCCCGGGACTAGCTATGGCTACACCTTC
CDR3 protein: CASSLPPGTSYGYTF

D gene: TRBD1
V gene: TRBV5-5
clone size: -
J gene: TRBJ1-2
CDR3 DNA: TGTGCCAGCAGCTTGGAAGTGACAGGGGTTTATGGCTACACCTTC
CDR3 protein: CASSLEVTGVYGYTF

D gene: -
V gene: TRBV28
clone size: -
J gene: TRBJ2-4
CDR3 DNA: TGTGCCAGCAGCGGGTTCGGGGTCGACCCGTACTTC
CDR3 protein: CASSGFGVDPYF

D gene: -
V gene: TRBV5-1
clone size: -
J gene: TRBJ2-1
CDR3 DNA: TGCGCCAGCAGCTTGGTGGGTTCGGGATACAATGAGCAGTTCTTC
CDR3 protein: CASSLVGSGYNEQFF

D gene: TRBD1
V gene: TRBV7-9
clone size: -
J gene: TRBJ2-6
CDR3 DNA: TGTGCCAGCAGCTTCCGGGGACAGTTTGACGGGGCCAACGTCCTGACTTTC
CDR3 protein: CASSFRGQFDGANVLTF

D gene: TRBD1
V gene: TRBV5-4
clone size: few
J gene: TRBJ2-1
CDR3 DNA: TGTGCCAGCAGCTCGGGACAGGGTAACAATGAGCAGTTCTTC
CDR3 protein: CASSSGQGNNEQFF

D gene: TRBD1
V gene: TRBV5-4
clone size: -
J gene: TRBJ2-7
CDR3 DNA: TGTGCCAGCAGCCCAAACAGGGGGCCCTACGAGCAGTACTTC
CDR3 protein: CASSPNRGPYEQYF

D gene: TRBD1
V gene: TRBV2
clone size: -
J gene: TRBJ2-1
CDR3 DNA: TGTGCCAGCATGGACAGGGGGGGCAATGAGCAGTTCTTC
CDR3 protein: CASMDRGGNEQFF

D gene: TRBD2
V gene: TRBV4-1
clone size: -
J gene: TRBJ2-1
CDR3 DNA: TGCGCCAGCAGCCAAGACCCCACTAGCGGGACTAACAATGAGCAGTTCTTC
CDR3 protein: CASSQDPTSGTNNEQFF

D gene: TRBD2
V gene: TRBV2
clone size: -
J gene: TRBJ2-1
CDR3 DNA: TGTGCCAGCAGGGCCGGGACTAGCATGAATGAGCAGTTCTTC
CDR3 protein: CASRAGTSMNEQFF